This TCR beta chain was captured by sequencing in a study of neurological immune-mediated disorders. The CDR3 has 16 residues. The germline V gene encodes CDR1 SGHDT and CDR2 YYEEEE. V was trimmed by 2 bases and J by 1 base, leaving 15 bases between them. Study observations and caveats: In HTLV-1-associated myelopathy, TCR clonal expansion was greatest, whereas multiple sclerosis had the least, falling below healthy controls.

The authors made cDNA by 5'RACE with 10-nucleotide random UMIs. One entry per CDR3 protein results from TCRdb running MiXCR on the 5' RACE reads. The sample consists of 70,000 to 95,000 distinct CDR3 sequences, roughly a sixth of them appearing once. This clonotype was observed at least ten times. What it binds is unknown. V usage is TRBV5-6 and J usage is TRBJ1-1; D ambiguous. The TCR was taken from a woman aged 40-49 years in good health. The specimen sequenced was PBMCs. CDR3 amino acids: CASSFSLAAPNTEAFF. CDR3 sequence (DNA): TGTGCCAGCAGCTTTAGCCTGGCGGCCCCGAACACTGAAGCTTTCTTT. Filled out from reference TRBV5-6 and TRBJ1-1, the complete variable domain reads DAGVTQSPTHLIKTRGQQVTLRCSPKSGHDTVSWYQQALGQGPQFIFQYYEEEERQRGNFPDRFSGHQFPNYSSELNVNALLLGDSALYLCASSFSLAAPNTEAFFGQGTRLTVV.